The 15 T cell receptor beta chains listed next were all sequenced from one sample in a study of T cell responses to AZD1222 COVID-19 vaccine. This table comes from immunoSEQ multiplex PCR, and its TCRdb copy is limited to in-frame clones, with some not included. The repertoire holds about 86,000 clones, approximately 90% seen once, with roughly 5% in the top ten. The input for sequencing was peripheral blood, taken 28 days after the second AZD1222 dose. The receptors derive from an adult who received the AZD1222 COVID-19 vaccine.

This chain joins TRBV4-2 and TRBJ2-1; 7 bases align to TRBD1. Germline V gene sequence: CDR1 LGHNA, CDR2 YNFKEQ. The CDR3 length is 15 residues. The trim removed 1 base at V and 6 bases at J, leaving 6 bases unmatched. CDR3 loop: CASSQGDREINEQFF. The CDR3 region has the DNA TGTGCCAGCAGCCAAGGGGACAGAGAGATCAATGAGCAGTTCTTC.

The chain carries TRBV7-8 and TRBJ1-1; D is possibly TRBD1 (6 bases). V lost 2 bases, J lost 1 base, and 14 bases lay in between. The CDR3 has 16 residues. Germline V lookup: CDR1 SGHVS, CDR2 FQNEAQ. DNA of the CDR3: TGTGCCAGCAGCTTATACGTAGACAGGAAGAACACTGAAGCTTTCTTT. Translating gives CASSLYVDRKNTEAFF.

This rearrangement joins TRBV6-4 to TRBJ2-2; TRBD1 aligns across 9 bases. Germline CDR1 and CDR2: MRHNA and SNTAGT. There are 16 residues in the CDR3. V lost 4 bases, J lost 4 bases, and 7 bases stayed unmatched. CDR3 protein: CASSGTGGPATGELFF. The CDR3, as DNA: TGTGCCAGCAGTGGTACAGGGGGCCCAGCCACCGGGGAGCTGTTTTTT.

The chain uses TRBV5-6 and TRBJ2-1; tentatively, D is TRBD2 (5 bases). The CDR3 is 14 residues long. Germline CDR1 is SGHDT and CDR2 is YYEEEE. V was cut by 6 bases and J by 8 bases, with 18 bases left in between. CDR3 in amino acids: CASNAPGLAYEQFF. CDR3 coding DNA: TGTGCCAGCAATGCTCCGGGTCTAGCCTATGAGCAGTTCTTC.

This clone appeared a single time. The gene calls are TRBV2 and TRBJ1-6, with TRBD1 matching over 9 bases. The germline V gene encodes CDR1 SNHLY and CDR2 FYNNEI. V shed 4 bases, J shed 8 bases, and the junction held 3 bases outside the gene matches. The CDR3 has 14 residues. Here the CDR3 reads CASSADRGDSPLHF. The CDR3, as DNA: TGTGCCAGCAGTGCCGACAGGGGGGATTCACCCCTCCACTTT.

The chain is built from TRBV20-1 and TRBJ2-2; D might be TRBD1 (6 bases). V lost 4 bases to trimming and J lost 7 bases, with 7 bases between them. Germline CDR1 reads DFQATT; CDR2 reads SNEGSKA (reference sequence). The CDR3 length is 11 residues. The CDR3 region is CSATGDGELFF. The DNA of the CDR3 is TGCAGTGCTACAGGGGACGGGGAGCTGTTTTTT.

The V gene is TRBV27, the J gene TRBJ2-5; D gene uncertain. CDR1 is MNHEY, CDR2 SMNVEV, per germline (reference sequence). This CDR3 region has 13 residues. Trimming stripped 3 bases from V and 2 bases from J, with 7 bases between. The CDR3 nucleotides are TGTGCCAGCAGTTTCAGCAGGCAAGAGACCCAGTACTTC. It is translated as CASSFSRQETQYF.

The V and J genes are TRBV7-9 and TRBJ2-7; no clear D. This CDR3 has 14 amino acids. The germline V gene has CDR1 SEHNR and CDR2 FQNEAQ (reference sequence). The V end lost 1 base, the J end lost 3 bases, and 10 bases lay between the germline ends. The CDR3 protein is CASSLDSNSYEQYF. CDR3 nucleotide sequence: TGTGCCAGCAGCTTAGACAGCAATAGCTACGAGCAGTACTTC.

The chain recombines TRBV30 with TRBJ2-3; weak D call: TRBD1 (6 bases). V dropped 5 bases and J dropped 0 bases, with 9 bases sitting between them. The CDR3 runs 13 residues. Germline CDR1 reads GTSNPN; CDR2 reads SVGIG (reference sequence). CDR3 in amino acids: CAWDRLSTDTQYF. CDR3 bases: TGTGCCTGGGACAGGCTTAGCACAGATACGCAGTATTTT.

The gene calls are TRBV6-2 or TRBV6-3 and TRBJ2-7, with 8 bases aligning to TRBD2. This CDR3 region has 13 residues. V trimming: 6 bases; J trimming: 4 bases; junction bases outside the gene matches: 5. CDR1 and CDR2 from the germline V gene are MNHEY and SVGEGT. The CDR3 protein is CASSHGTRYEQYF. The CDR3 DNA reads as TGTGCCAGCAGCCACGGGACTAGGTACGAGCAGTACTTC.

The rearrangement links TRBV4-1 to TRBJ1-1; D may be TRBD1 (6 bases). The ends were cut back, 3 bases at V and 5 bases at J, with 28 bases in the middle. This CDR3 comprises 19 residues. In germline, CDR1 is MGHRA, CDR2 YSYEKL. The CDR3 DNA reads TGCGCCAGCAGCCAGGGTCGGTTGGGGGCTGGGGAGAGTAGGACTGAAGCTTTCTTT. Amino acids: CASSQGRLGAGESRTEAFF.

CDR3 loop: CASSLSGSRQPQHF. CDR3 DNA sequence: TGTGCCAGCAGTTTATCAGGCAGCCGGCAGCCCCAGCATTTT. The chain is built from TRBV28 and TRBJ1-5, with D uncertain. This CDR3 is built from 14 residues. Germline V CDR1 and CDR2: MDHEN, SYDVKM. Trimming removed 1 base at V and 7 bases at J, with 11 bases between.

The CDR3 spells CASSSMGQVVYNEQFF. CDR3 bases: TGTGCCAGCAGCTCCATGGGACAGGTAGTCTACAATGAGCAGTTCTTC. This chain links TRBV7-9 with TRBJ2-1; 8 bases match TRBD1. Germline V gene sequence: CDR1 SEHNR, CDR2 FQNEAQ (reference sequence). The CDR3 runs to 16 residues. After removal of 4 bases from V and 3 bases from J, the junction contained 8 bases not matched to a gene.

This rearrangement joins TRBV3-1 (or the pseudogene TRBV3-2) to TRBJ2-2; weak D call: TRBD1 (5 bases). The CDR3 sequence is 15 residues long. From germline, CDR1 is LGHDT and CDR2 YNNKEL (reference sequence). V lost 6 bases and J lost 3, with 14 bases in between. DNA for the CDR3: TGTGCCAGCAGGACCCAGGGTATGGACACCGGGGAGCTGTTTTTT. Encoded protein: CASRTQGMDTGELFF.

This chain uses TRBV9 with TRBJ2-3; 13 nucleotides agree with TRBD2. The J segment lost 10 bases and the V segment lost 0 bases, leaving 5 bases of the junction unmatched. Looked up from germline, CDR1 is SGDLS and CDR2 is YYNGEE. The CDR3 length is 15 residues. This chain's CDR3 is CASSVDTSGGAAQYF. DNA of the CDR3: TGTGCCAGCAGCGTAGACACTAGCGGGGGGGCTGCGCAGTATTTT.